What follows are 15 T cell receptor beta chains derived from one specimen sequenced in a study of T cells in women clearing cervical HPV infection. TCRdb keeps only in-frame clones here, not all; method: immunoSEQ multiplex PCR. The sample includes some 15,000 clones. Sequences were obtained from blood buffy coat. The origin of the receptors is a woman aged 18 to 75 with a cervical HPV16 infection that either progressed to CIN3+ or cleared (not recorded which).

Remarks on this clone: Read sequence stops 3 residues before the CDR3 end, and the germline J gene provides the missing end. J is TRBJ2-1 and V is TRBV5-1; TRBD1 is a possible D gene (6 bases). V was cut by 2 bases and J by 7 bases, with 16 bases left in between. Germline CDR1 reads SGHRS; CDR2 reads YFSETQ. The CDR3 totals 15 residues. The part of the CDR3 DNA that was read is TGCGCCAGCAGCTTTGGACAGAGGAGTATGAATGAG. It specifies CASSFGQRSMNE. The full CDR3 is CASSFGQRSMNEQFF.

A remark on this clone: The DNA ends 3 residues before the CDR3 does, and the rest of the CDR3 is filled in from the germline J gene. The gene calls are TRBV5-1 and TRBJ2-3, with D possibly TRBD1 on 6 matching bases. Per germline, CDR1 SGHRS and CDR2 YFSETQ. The CDR3 has 14 amino acids. CDR3 protein: CASSRGQLQETQYF. The sequenced part of the CDR3 DNA is TGCGCCAGCAGCCGAGGACAGCTGCAAGAGACG.

On this clone itself: With the read ending 3 residues before the CDR3 end, the germline J gene is used to fill in that end. This chain joins TRBV2 and TRBJ1-1; D gene unclear. V lost 3 bases, J lost 1 base, and 3 bases lay in between. Germline V gene sequence: CDR1 SNHLY, CDR2 FYNNEI. This CDR3 spans 12 amino acids. The CDR3 bases that were read are TGTGCCAGCAGTGATCAGAACACTGAA. Residues: CASSDQNTE. The whole CDR3 sequence reads CASSDQNTEAFF.

About this clone: The read stops 3 residues short of the end of the CDR3; the missing end is completed from the germline J gene. The genes are TRBV27 and TRBJ2-3, with 7 bases identical to TRBD1. This CDR3 is 13 amino acids long. CDR1 MNHEY and CDR2 SMNVEV come from the germline V gene (reference sequence). The sequenced CDR3 bases are TGTGCCAGCAGTTCTGACAGGGAAGAGACG. This gives the protein CASSSDREET. The whole CDR3 protein reads CASSSDREETQYF.

Comment on this clone: From the germline J gene comes the end of the CDR3, since the read stops 3 residues before it. The gene calls are TRBV18 and TRBJ1-2; no definite D call. V shed 4 bases and J shed 3 bases, with 9 bases lying between them. CDR1 is KGHSH, CDR2 LQKENI, per germline. The length of the CDR3 is 13 residues. CDR3 DNA (partial): TGTGCCAGCTCACAACATCAGGACTATGGC. This codes for CASSQHQDYG. The entire CDR3 protein reads CASSQHQDYGYTF.

The sequenced CDR3 bases are TGTGCCAGCAGCTTAGATATCGCACAGACAGAGACC. This sequence encodes CASSLDIAQTET. The whole CDR3 sequence is CASSLDIAQTETQYF. V and J are TRBV11-2 and TRBJ2-5; no definite D call. The sequence runs out 3 residues before the end of the CDR3; the remainder is reconstructed from the germline J gene. From germline, CDR1 is SGHAT and CDR2 FQNNGV. This CDR3 region has 15 residues. With 0 bases removed from V and 4 bases from J, the gap between germline ends came to 12 bases. Full variable domain (outside the CDR3, taken from reference TRBV11-2 and TRBJ2-5): EAGVAQSPRYKIIEKRQSVAFWCNPISGHATLYWYQQILGQGPKLLIQFQNNGVVDDSQLPKDRFSAERLKGVDSTLKIQPAKLEDSAVYLCASSLDIAQTETQYFGPGTRLLVL.

On this clone itself: From the germline J gene comes the end of the CDR3, since the read stops 3 residues before it. The rearrangement links TRBV18 to TRBJ2-4, with 7 positions matching TRBD1. The germline V gene encodes CDR1 KGHSH and CDR2 LQKENI. CDR3 length: 13 residues. CDR3 residues: CASSRGQDDGQYF. The DNA read from the CDR3 is TGTGCCAGCTCACGTGGACAGGACGATGGT.

Concerning this clone itself: Sequencing ends 3 residues short of the CDR3 end; the germline J gene provides the rest. The V call is TRBV6-1, the J call TRBJ2-1; 8 bases are shared with TRBD2. The CDR3 is made up of 15 amino acids. Germline-derived CDR1 and CDR2 are MNHNS and SASEGT. V lost 0 bases, J lost 2 bases, and 0 bases stayed unmatched. The CDR3 sequence: CASSEASGAYNEQFF. The CDR3 bases that were read are TGTGCCAGCAGTGAAGCTAGCGGGGCCTACAATGAG.

A word on this clone: Read data end 3 residues before the CDR3 end; the end is taken from the germline J gene. The chain carries TRBV19 and TRBJ2-7; 7 bases align to TRBD2. This CDR3 is 14 amino acids long. J lost 5 bases, V lost 2 bases, and 6 bases had no gene match. Germline V gives CDR1 LNHDA, CDR2 SQIVND (reference sequence). The CDR3 DNA, read in part, is TGTGCCAGTAGTATAACGGGGGGAACGGACGAG. Translated: CASSITGGTDE. The full CDR3 reads CASSITGGTDEQYF.

About this clone: The read halts 3 residues ahead of the CDR3 end, with the missing end drawn from the germline J gene. The V gene is TRBV7-3, the J gene TRBJ2-1; a possible D gene is TRBD1 (6 bases). CDR1 SGHTA and CDR2 FQGTGA come from the germline V gene. CDR3 size: 14 residues. V lost 5 bases and J 1 base, leaving 9 bases between the germline ends. The part of the CDR3 DNA that was read is TGTGCCAGCAGCATCAGGGGTTCCTACAATGAG. Translating it yields CASSIRGSYNE. The entire CDR3 is CASSIRGSYNEQFF.

In the case of this clone: The CDR3 goes on 3 residues after the read ends, and that part is filled in from the germline J gene. V and J are TRBV7-2 and TRBJ1-2, with D possibly matching TRBD1 (5 bases). This CDR3 region has 14 residues. Germline V gives CDR1 SGHTA, CDR2 FQGNSA. CDR3 amino acids: CASSFGTTIYDYTF. The sequenced part of the CDR3 DNA is TGTGCCAGCAGCTTCGGGACTACTATTTACGAC.

This clone counts as medium-sized by frequency. The read terminates 3 residues before the CDR3 end, so the remaining end is supplied by the germline J gene. The chain carries TRBV20-1 and TRBJ2-1; 8 bases map to TRBD2. The CDR3 spans 14 residues. Germline V CDR1 and CDR2: DFQATT, SNEGSKA (reference sequence). Trimming took 5 bases from V and 6 from J; bases not matched to a gene: 9. The CDR3 sequence is CSASRGLASNEQFF. The part of the CDR3 DNA that was read is TGCAGTGCTTCCCGCGGACTAGCAAGCAATGAG.

Details on this clone: The read stops 3 residues short of the end of the CDR3; the missing end is completed from the germline J gene. This rearrangement joins TRBV6-1 to TRBJ2-1, with 11 bases that match TRBD2. The germline V gene encodes CDR1 MNHNS and CDR2 SASEGT. This CDR3 has 15 residues. Losses at the gene ends were 3 bases for V and 8 bases for J; bases not matched to a gene: 6. The CDR3 DNA, read in part, is TGTGCCAGCAGTGAGTTAGCGGGGGGGCAGGATGAG. Its protein product is CASSELAGGQDE. The full-length CDR3 reads as CASSELAGGQDEQFF.

In the case of this clone: Coverage ceases 3 residues before the CDR3 finishes, and the germline J gene fills in the end. The V gene is TRBV5-1, the J gene TRBJ2-3; 7 bases fit TRBD2. CDR1 is SGHRS, CDR2 YFSETQ, per germline. The CDR3 runs 18 residues. The CDR3 protein is CASRKRGLRGGPVETQYF. The CDR3 bases that were read are TGCGCCAGCAGGAAGCGGGGCCTACGAGGAGGGCCCGTGGAGACG.

The DNA read from the CDR3 is TGTGCCAGTAGTATGGGACTAGCGGGAGGAGAGACC. This sequence encodes CASSMGLAGGET. The full CDR3 reads CASSMGLAGGETQYF. The chain uses TRBV19 and TRBJ2-5, with 15 bases lining up with TRBD2. The read terminates 3 residues ahead of where the CDR3 ends, so the germline J gene completes it. Trimming removed 3 bases from V and 4 bases from J; junction bases left unmatched: 0. Per germline, CDR1 LNHDA and CDR2 SQIVND (reference sequence). The CDR3 runs to 15 residues. The variable domain in full, with the rest retrieved from reference TRBV19 and TRBJ2-5, is DGGITQSPKYLFRKEGQNVTLSCEQNLNHDAMYWYRQDPGQGLRLIYYSQIVNDFQKGDIAEGYSVSREKKESFPLTVTSAQKNPTAFYLCASSMGLAGGETQYFGPGTRLLVL.